The rows below give T cell receptor beta chains drawn from one sample of a study of regulatory T cells in long-lasting Graves disease. TCRdb reprocessed the multiplex PCR reads via MiXCR and lists one record per CDR3 protein. This sample has 350,000 to 500,000 distinct CDR3 sequences, with around 15% found just once. The sample also formed part of further work on T cells in Graves' hyperthyroidism and ophthalmopathy.

The specimen comprised peripheral blood mononuclear cells (PBMCs), sampled at new diagnosis, from a patient treated with antithyroid drugs. These receptors all stem from a woman aged 45-59 years with Graves disease. CDR3s include the opening cysteine and the closing phenylalanine or tryptophan. Fields, in order: CDR3 DNA, CDR3 protein, J gene, D gene, clone size, V gene. A D gene is named only where the DNA matches it firmly. Clone size is not always given. Where it is, it says once, few, many or a class for expanded clones.

cdr3_nt: TGTGCCAGCAGTCCCACAGGGATACACACCATATATTTT
cdr3_aa: CASSPTGIHTIYF
j_call: TRBJ1-3
d_call: NA
clone_size: many
v_call: TRBV28

cdr3_nt: TGCAGTGCTTCAGGCGGGACTAGCGGGAGCTCCTACAATGTGCAGTTCTTC
cdr3_aa: CSASGGTSGSSYNVQFF
j_call: TRBJ2-1
d_call: TRBD2
clone_size: NA
v_call: TRBV20-1

cdr3_nt: TGTGCCAGCAGTCCCCGAGCCCTGTACGCGGGTATTCAGTACTTC
cdr3_aa: CASSPRALYAGIQYF
j_call: TRBJ2-4
d_call: NA
clone_size: many
v_call: TRBV28

cdr3_nt: TGTGCCAGCAGTTTATCCGGGGTTAGGGACATTCAGTACTTC
cdr3_aa: CASSLSGVRDIQYF
j_call: TRBJ2-4
d_call: NA
clone_size: many
v_call: TRBV12-3/TRBV12-4

cdr3_nt: TGTGCCATCAGTGTAGGAAACTCGAACACTGAAGCTTTCTTT
cdr3_aa: CAISVGNSNTEAFF
j_call: TRBJ1-1
d_call: NA
clone_size: many
v_call: TRBV10-3

cdr3_nt: TGTGCCAGCAGTGGTTCCCTCTATCAGCCCCAGCATTTT
cdr3_aa: CASSGSLYQPQHF
j_call: TRBJ1-5
d_call: NA
clone_size: many
v_call: TRBV28

cdr3_nt: TGTGCCAGCAGTCGTCCTCTCCCGGGGTATTCCGACGAGCAGTACTTC
cdr3_aa: CASSRPLPGYSDEQYF
j_call: TRBJ2-7
d_call: NA
clone_size: many
v_call: TRBV6-2/TRBV6-3

cdr3_nt: TGTGCCAGCAGTCCTCCCGGGACAGTAAACAATGAGCAGTTCTTC
cdr3_aa: CASSPPGTVNNEQFF
j_call: TRBJ2-1
d_call: TRBD1
clone_size: NA
v_call: TRBV7-3

cdr3_nt: TGTGCCAGCAGTTTAGAGAGAAGGGGTGACATTCAGTACTTC
cdr3_aa: CASSLERRGDIQYF
j_call: TRBJ2-4
d_call: NA
clone_size: many
v_call: TRBV28

cdr3_nt: TGCAGTGCTAGAGTAGCAGGGGGGCGGTACGAGCAGTACTTC
cdr3_aa: CSARVAGGRYEQYF
j_call: TRBJ2-7
d_call: NA
clone_size: many
v_call: TRBV20-1

cdr3_nt: TGTGCCAGCAGTCCCCCGTACGGGAACACTGAAGCTTTCTTT
cdr3_aa: CASSPPYGNTEAFF
j_call: TRBJ1-1
d_call: NA
clone_size: NA
v_call: TRBV28

cdr3_nt: TGCAGTGCTACTAGCCCCGGGGGTGGCCCAGATACGCAGTATTTT
cdr3_aa: CSATSPGGGPDTQYF
j_call: TRBJ2-3
d_call: NA
clone_size: many
v_call: TRBV20-1

cdr3_nt: TGTGCCAGTAGTGACCTGTCCCGCCAGCAGTACTTC
cdr3_aa: CASSDLSRQQYF
j_call: TRBJ2-7
d_call: NA
clone_size: many
v_call: TRBV19

cdr3_nt: TGCGCCAGCAGCTTCTCCAGGATCCCCTACAATGAGCAGTTCTTC
cdr3_aa: CASSFSRIPYNEQFF
j_call: TRBJ2-1
d_call: NA
clone_size: NA
v_call: TRBV5-1

cdr3_nt: TGTGCCAGCAGCCGGACTGACTACAATGAGCAGTTCTTC
cdr3_aa: CASSRTDYNEQFF
j_call: TRBJ2-1
d_call: NA
clone_size: many
v_call: TRBV3-1

cdr3_nt: TGTGCCAGCAGTGAAGCAAGTGACAATCAGCCCCAGCATTTT
cdr3_aa: CASSEASDNQPQHF
j_call: TRBJ1-5
d_call: NA
clone_size: many
v_call: TRBV2

cdr3_nt: TGCGCCAGCAGCTACTATGGCGAGGGAGGGGAGACCCAGTACTTC
cdr3_aa: CASSYYGEGGETQYF
j_call: TRBJ2-5
d_call: TRBD2
clone_size: NA
v_call: TRBV5-1

cdr3_nt: TGTGCCAGCAGCGATTTTCCCCCCTACGAGCAGTACTTC
cdr3_aa: CASSDFPPYEQYF
j_call: TRBJ2-7
d_call: NA
clone_size: few
v_call: TRBV6-2/TRBV6-3

cdr3_nt: TGTGCCAGCTCACCACAGGGCAGGGACTATGGCTACACCTTC
cdr3_aa: CASSPQGRDYGYTF
j_call: TRBJ1-2
d_call: NA
clone_size: many
v_call: TRBV18

cdr3_nt: TGTGCCAGTAGTACCGGGACAGGGGGCGACCAAGAGACCCAGTACTTC
cdr3_aa: CASSTGTGGDQETQYF
j_call: TRBJ2-5
d_call: TRBD1
clone_size: NA
v_call: TRBV19

cdr3_nt: TGTGCCAGCAGTGAAGCGTGGCTAGCGGGAGATACGCAGTATTTT
cdr3_aa: CASSEAWLAGDTQYF
j_call: TRBJ2-3
d_call: TRBD2
clone_size: NA
v_call: TRBV6-1

cdr3_nt: TGTGCCACCAGCAAGACCGGGACAGATAGCTCCTACGAGCAGTACTTC
cdr3_aa: CATSKTGTDSSYEQYF
j_call: TRBJ2-7
d_call: TRBD1
clone_size: many
v_call: TRBV15

cdr3_nt: TGCAGTGCTAGAGATCCGACAGTTAGCGGGAGAAGCACGTACGAGCAGTACTTC
cdr3_aa: CSARDPTVSGRSTYEQYF
j_call: TRBJ2-7
d_call: TRBD2
clone_size: many
v_call: TRBV20-1

cdr3_nt: TGCGCCAGCAGCTTGGCTCGGGACAGGGCCAACTACGAGCAGTACTTC
cdr3_aa: CASSLARDRANYEQYF
j_call: TRBJ2-7
d_call: TRBD1
clone_size: many
v_call: TRBV5-1

cdr3_nt: TGTGCCAGCAGCTTAGGGCCGGGACAGGGGCCTGAGACCCAGTACTTC
cdr3_aa: CASSLGPGQGPETQYF
j_call: TRBJ2-5
d_call: TRBD1
clone_size: few
v_call: TRBV11-2

cdr3_nt: TGCAGTGCTCCCCCGGGACGTCGATACAATGAGCAGTTCTTC
cdr3_aa: CSAPPGRRYNEQFF
j_call: TRBJ2-1
d_call: NA
clone_size: NA
v_call: TRBV20-1

cdr3_nt: TGTGCCAGCAGTGCGACAGCGATCTATGGCTACACCTTC
cdr3_aa: CASSATAIYGYTF
j_call: TRBJ1-2
d_call: NA
clone_size: many
v_call: TRBV2

cdr3_nt: TGTGCCAGCGGGGGACAGGGGCATCAAGAGACCCAGTACTTC
cdr3_aa: CASGGQGHQETQYF
j_call: TRBJ2-5
d_call: TRBD1
clone_size: many
v_call: TRBV11-2

cdr3_nt: TGCGCCAGCAGCAGGGAAGCCACATCTGGGGCCAACGTCCTGACTTTC
cdr3_aa: CASSREATSGANVLTF
j_call: TRBJ2-6
d_call: NA
clone_size: NA
v_call: TRBV5-1

cdr3_nt: TGTGCCAGCAGCTTAGCGCTAGCGGCCAACCAAGAGACCCAGTACTTC
cdr3_aa: CASSLALAANQETQYF
j_call: TRBJ2-5
d_call: TRBD2
clone_size: NA
v_call: TRBV7-2

cdr3_nt: TGTGCCAGCTGGAGCGGGGTAGGGGGCTCGAACACTGAAGCTTTCTTT
cdr3_aa: CASWSGVGGSNTEAFF
j_call: TRBJ1-1
d_call: TRBD1
clone_size: few
v_call: TRBV7-9